The 10 T cell receptor beta chains listed next were all sequenced from one sample in a study of cytomegalovirus exposure and HLA in healthy donors. Amplification used 60 Vbeta primers and 13 Jbeta primers. Sequencing was performed with immunoSEQ multiplex PCR; in TCRdb, only in-frame clones are kept and a portion is missing. Here the sample spans some 83,000 clones, approximately 75% being singletons. Sequenced input: PBMCs. Receptors originate from a man in his fifties or sixties in good health and CMV-seronegative.

By proportion, this clone is medium-sized. The V call is TRBV5-6, the J call TRBJ1-1; D may be TRBD1 (5 bases). The ends were cut back, 0 bases at V and 7 bases at J, with 7 bases in the middle. Germline V gene data show CDR1 as SGHDT and CDR2 as YYEEEE. The CDR3 runs to 12 residues. This chain's CDR3 is CASSLVQGEAFF. CDR3 nucleotide sequence: TGTGCCAGCAGCTTGGTCCAGGGTGAAGCTTTCTTT. Looking up the rest from reference TRBV5-6 and TRBJ1-1 gives the full variable domain: DAGVTQSPTHLIKTRGQQVTLRCSPKSGHDTVSWYQQALGQGPQFIFQYYEEEERQRGNFPDRFSGHQFPNYSSELNVNALLLGDSALYLCASSLVQGEAFFGQGTRLTVV.

This clone was recorded a few times. The chain combines TRBV6-1 with TRBJ1-2, with unresolved D. CDR3 length: 14 residues. Per the germline V gene, CDR1 is MNHNS and CDR2 is SASEGT. V lost 7 bases to trimming and J lost 4 bases, with 16 bases between them. CDR3 sequence reads: CASKNSQISYGYTF. The CDR3 nucleotides are TGTGCCAGCAAGAACAGCCAAATTTCCTATGGCTACACCTTC.

J is TRBJ2-3 and V is TRBV5-6, with TRBD2 matching 8 bases. V gave up 2 bases and J gave up 5 bases; unmatched junction bases: 10. The CDR3 consists of 16 residues. Germline V CDR1 and CDR2: SGHDT, YYEEEE. The CDR3 protein is CASSFTSGGHVDTQYF. The CDR3 coding sequence is TGTGCCAGCAGCTTCACCTCGGGGGGGCATGTAGATACGCAGTATTTT.

The chain is built from TRBV6-4 and TRBJ2-3; the match to TRBD2 covers 15 bases. The V segment lost 2 bases and the J segment 5 bases; nucleotides outside the gene matches: 8. The germline V gene encodes CDR1 MRHNA and CDR2 SNTAGT. The CDR3 runs to 18 residues. CDR3 nucleotides: TGTGCCAGCAGTGACCCGGGACTAGCGGGGGGCCCCAAAGATACGCAGTATTTT. It yields the protein CASSDPGLAGGPKDTQYF.

The sample holds a few counts of this clone. This chain uses TRBV19 with TRBJ2-1, with D possibly being TRBD1 (5 bases). Trimming removed 2 bases from V and 7 bases from J, with 12 bases in between. In germline, CDR1 is LNHDA, CDR2 SQIVND (reference sequence). CDR3 size: 14 residues. Here the CDR3 DNA reads TGTGCCAGTAGTATACAGCAGGGATGGAATGAGCAGTTCTTC. Translation gives CASSIQQGWNEQFF.

V is TRBV21-1 and J is TRBJ1-1. TRBV21-1 is a listed pseudogene. This CDR3 is 17 amino acids long. CDR3 coding DNA: TGTGCCAGCAGCAAAGTTTTTGGTGCTAGGGGTGGAGGGGAAGCTTTCTTT. This encodes CASSKVFGARGGGEAFF.

This clone was recorded a few times. The chain uses TRBV6-1 and TRBJ1-2; D may be TRBD1 (5 bases). The length of the CDR3 is 14 residues. Germline values: CDR1 MNHNS, CDR2 SASEGT. Trimming removed 6 bases from V and 8 bases from J, with 19 bases in between. The chain's CDR3 is CASSHRSLGGGYTF. For the CDR3, the DNA is TGTGCCAGCAGCCACAGGAGCCTTGGCGGCGGCTACACCTTC.

This chain joins TRBV19 and TRBJ1-2; 7 nucleotides line up with TRBD1. Germline V gene sequence: CDR1 LNHDA, CDR2 SQIVND (reference sequence). The V and J ends lost 5 bases and 3 bases, in that order; junction bases with no gene match: 6. The CDR3 is made up of 14 amino acids. In nucleotides, the CDR3 is TGTGCCAGTAGTGCGGGACAGCGTTACTATGGCTACACCTTC. As protein: CASSAGQRYYGYTF.

The chain joins TRBV5-6 to TRBJ2-5; D unclear. V was shortened by 4 bases and J by 7 bases, with 14 bases between the two germline ends. Germline V gives CDR1 SGHDT, CDR2 YYEEEE. The length of the CDR3 is 13 residues. DNA for the CDR3: TGTGCCAGCAGCCTATCGAGGCTCGGGACCCAGTACTTC. Translation gives CASSLSRLGTQYF.

The chain has TRBV27 and TRBJ2-1, with TRBD2 identical over 10 bases. The CDR3 totals 16 residues. V was pared by 6 bases and J by 4 bases, with 9 bases of the junction left unmatched. Germline assignment: CDR1 MNHEY and CDR2 SMNVEV (reference sequence). CDR3 sequence reads: CASSSQASGGYNEQFF. In DNA form, the CDR3 reads TGTGCCAGCAGCTCTCAGGCTAGCGGGGGATACAATGAGCAGTTCTTC.